In its sample, the clone carrying this T cell receptor (beta chain) was seen once. This sample is part of a study of blood T cell repertoires in COVID-19. Turning to the study itself: PBMCs, B-cell-depleted T cells, or T cells provided the cDNA or gDNA that made up the material.

Method: immunoSEQ multiplex PCR; TCRdb's copy keeps in-frame clones and lacks some. The data hold over 35,000 clones, with 85% observed a single time. The sequence came from a human donor in a cohort sampled during active COVID-19. The sample taken for sequencing was peripheral blood.

The CDR3 sequence is CASSRGATSGYEQYF. Written as DNA, the CDR3 is TGTGCCAGCAGCCGAGGGGCGACTAGCGGCTACGAGCAGTACTTC. The chain employs TRBV7-8 and TRBJ2-7; 9 bases agree with TRBD2. Germline V gives CDR1 SGHVS, CDR2 FQNEAQ. The CDR3 consists of 15 residues. J was trimmed by 3 bases and V by 5 bases; bases with no gene match: 8.